The 9 T cell receptor beta chains below come from one sample, sequenced in a study of neoadjuvant anti-PD-1 for oral cavity cancer. The time point is: after neoadjuvant nivolumab, at surgical resection. Only in-frame clones appear in the TCRdb table, and some are missing; sequencing was by immunoSEQ multiplex PCR. This table has over 60,000 clones, roughly nine tenths appearing once. The source was PBMCs, collected after nivolumab (anti-PD-1) treatment. Receptor source: a person between 40 and 79 years old with oral cavity squamous cell carcinoma.

The rearrangement uses TRBV6-5 and TRBJ2-7; D gene uncertain. Germline CDR1 reads MNHEY; CDR2 reads SVGAGI. There are 13 residues in the CDR3. V was trimmed by 7 bases and J by 0 bases, leaving 10 bases between them. As DNA, the CDR3 is TGTGCCAGCACCCCCACTGGCTCCTACGAGCAGTACTTC. This translates into CASTPTGSYEQYF.

The rearrangement links TRBV7-9 to TRBJ1-1, with D unresolved. The CDR3 loop spans 15 amino acids. Trimming cost V 3 bases and J 0 bases, with 11 bases left between them. CDR1 is SEHNR, CDR2 FQNEAQ, per germline (reference sequence). The CDR3, as DNA: TGTGCCAGCAGCTTGACTGGGGATATGAACACTGAAGCTTTCTTT. Amino acid sequence: CASSLTGDMNTEAFF.

CDR3 in amino acids: CASSQAGGKGEQFF. CDR3 DNA: TGCGCCAGCAGCCAAGCCGGGGGGAAGGGTGAGCAGTTCTTC. The chain has TRBV4-1 and TRBJ2-1; 7 nucleotides align to TRBD2. V trimming: 1 base; J trimming: 9 bases; junction bases outside the gene matches: 6. Per germline, CDR1 MGHRA and CDR2 YSYEKL. The CDR3 has 14 amino acids.

This rearrangement joins TRBV6-4 to TRBJ1-1, with TRBD1 as a possible D gene (5 bases). V was shortened by 8 bases and J by 1 base, with 11 bases between the two germline ends. This CDR3 spans 13 amino acids. Germline loops: CDR1 MRHNA, CDR2 SNTAGT. CDR3 loop: CASSRQTNTEAFF. The CDR3 DNA follows: TGTGCCAGCTCACGACAGACGAACACTGAAGCTTTCTTT.

The chain is built from TRBV30 and TRBJ2-7; a weak D match, TRBD2 (5 bases). The CDR3 contains 13 residues. Between the trimmed V and J ends, which lost 2 bases and 7 bases, there was a span of 15 bases. Germline CDR1 and CDR2: GTSNPN and SVGIG (reference sequence). The CDR3 DNA is TGTGCCTGGAGTTTCCAGGTCTCGGGAGAGCAGTACTTC. Translation: CAWSFQVSGEQYF.

The V gene is TRBV2, the J gene TRBJ2-1; 9 positions agree with TRBD2. Germline V gene data show CDR1 as SNHLY and CDR2 as FYNNEI. This CDR3 contains 13 residues. V dropped 10 bases and J dropped 6; count of bases not matched to a gene: 7. The CDR3 region has the DNA TGTGCCACGGGCGGGGGGGCCCCCAATGAGCAGTTCTTC. Its translation: CATGGGAPNEQFF.

The chain combines TRBV19 with TRBJ1-2, with D unclear. The V end lost 3 bases, the J end lost 1 base, and 18 bases lay between the germline ends. Germline loops: CDR1 LNHDA, CDR2 SQIVND (reference sequence). This CDR3 is 17 amino acids long. The CDR3 spells CASSIRQVAAYNYGYTF. The CDR3 bases are TGTGCCAGTAGTATTAGGCAAGTGGCAGCGTATAACTATGGCTACACCTTC.

The chain recombines TRBV10-1 with TRBJ2-1; D is unresolved. The CDR3 consists of 12 residues. Germline V CDR1 and CDR2: WNHNN, SYGVQD (reference sequence). Trimming stripped 4 bases from V and 4 bases from J, with 5 bases between. The CDR3 here is CASSGQYNEQFF. The CDR3 DNA is TGCGCCAGCAGTGGTCAATACAATGAGCAGTTCTTC.

The chain carries TRBV11-2 and TRBJ1-1; D might be TRBD1 (6 bases). V gave up 3 bases and J gave up 10 bases, with 15 bases separating them. This CDR3 region has 13 residues. The V gene's germline CDR1 is SGHAT and CDR2 FQNNGV. In DNA, the CDR3 is TGTGCCAGCAGCTTGAACAGGGATCTCCCAGCTTTCTTT. Amino acids: CASSLNRDLPAFF.